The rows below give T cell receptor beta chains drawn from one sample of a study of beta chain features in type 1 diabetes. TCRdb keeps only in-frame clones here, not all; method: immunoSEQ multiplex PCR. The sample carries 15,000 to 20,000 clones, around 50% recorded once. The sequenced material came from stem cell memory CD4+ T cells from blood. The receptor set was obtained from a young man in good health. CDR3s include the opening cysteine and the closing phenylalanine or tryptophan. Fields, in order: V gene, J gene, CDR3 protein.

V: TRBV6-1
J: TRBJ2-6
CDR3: CASSARTGGANVLTF

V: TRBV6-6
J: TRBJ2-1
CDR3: CASSYGGQGNEQFF

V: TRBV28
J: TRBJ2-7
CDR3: CASSFIYGMGPLSYEQYF

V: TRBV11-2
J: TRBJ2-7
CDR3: CASSSEGQGRSF

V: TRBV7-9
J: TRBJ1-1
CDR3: CASSLEEQRAFF

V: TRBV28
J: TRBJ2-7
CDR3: CASSTNPYEQYF

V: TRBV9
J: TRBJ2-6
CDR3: CASSGWGQGARGANVLTF

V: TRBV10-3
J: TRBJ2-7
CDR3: CAISRLEAYEQYF

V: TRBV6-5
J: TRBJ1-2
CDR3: CASSYGQGGYGYTF

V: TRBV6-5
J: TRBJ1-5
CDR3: CASSSGGSNQPQHF

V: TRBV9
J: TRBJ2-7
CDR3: CASSVEYQGPRHEQYF

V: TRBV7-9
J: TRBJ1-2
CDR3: CASSLGQGDGYTF

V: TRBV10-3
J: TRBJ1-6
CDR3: CAIRISPGSPLHF

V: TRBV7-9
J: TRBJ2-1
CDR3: CASSLGGGRSYNEQFF

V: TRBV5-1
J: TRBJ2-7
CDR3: CASSLVTGLTYEQYF

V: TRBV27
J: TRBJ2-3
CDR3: CASSPHTDTQYF

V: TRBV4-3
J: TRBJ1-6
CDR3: CASSQDRSYNSPLHF

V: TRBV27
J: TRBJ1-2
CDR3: CASSRGFPGHGYTF

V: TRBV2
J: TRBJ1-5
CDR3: CASSEGRGVQPQHF

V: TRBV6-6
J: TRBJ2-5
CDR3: CASSYGGTGQETQYF

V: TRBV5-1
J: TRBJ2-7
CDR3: CASSRDRNYEQYF

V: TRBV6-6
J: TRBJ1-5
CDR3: CASGERRGPQHF

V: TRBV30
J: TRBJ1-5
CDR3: CAWSHYRLLGQGPGQPQHF

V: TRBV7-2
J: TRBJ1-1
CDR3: CASSPGQNTEAFF

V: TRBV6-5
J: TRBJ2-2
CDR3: CASRLRDTGELFF

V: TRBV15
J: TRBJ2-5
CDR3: CATSRDFASGTRETQYF

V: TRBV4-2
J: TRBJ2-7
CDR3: CASSQRELAGEIYEQYF

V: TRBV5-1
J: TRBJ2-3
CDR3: CASSFDRPSTDTQYF

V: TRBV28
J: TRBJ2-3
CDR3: CASSLSSDTQYF

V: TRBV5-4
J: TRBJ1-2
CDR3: CASSFGSLDYGYTF

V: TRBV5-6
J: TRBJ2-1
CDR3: CASSPLWGRTYNEQFF

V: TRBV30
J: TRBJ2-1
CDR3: CAWSEGLGFNEQFF

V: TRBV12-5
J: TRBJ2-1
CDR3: CASGLGDWAEQFF

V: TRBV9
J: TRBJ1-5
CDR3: CASSVGTGGSQPQHF

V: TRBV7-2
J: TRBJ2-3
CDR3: CASSPGQGTDTQYF

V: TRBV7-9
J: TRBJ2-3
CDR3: CASSRSGQKLSTDTQYF

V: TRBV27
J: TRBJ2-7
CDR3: CASAPLTGVDEQYF

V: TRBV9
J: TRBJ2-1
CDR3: CASSVDLGQGIVNEQFF

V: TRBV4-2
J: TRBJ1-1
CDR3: CASSPQGAGDEAFF

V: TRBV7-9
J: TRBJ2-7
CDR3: CASSPGQGNSYEQYF

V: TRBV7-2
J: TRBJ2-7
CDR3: CASSQMPGLAEYEQYF

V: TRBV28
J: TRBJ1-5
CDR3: CASRSGNQPQHF

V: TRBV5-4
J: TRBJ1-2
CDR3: CASSRDRGYGYTF